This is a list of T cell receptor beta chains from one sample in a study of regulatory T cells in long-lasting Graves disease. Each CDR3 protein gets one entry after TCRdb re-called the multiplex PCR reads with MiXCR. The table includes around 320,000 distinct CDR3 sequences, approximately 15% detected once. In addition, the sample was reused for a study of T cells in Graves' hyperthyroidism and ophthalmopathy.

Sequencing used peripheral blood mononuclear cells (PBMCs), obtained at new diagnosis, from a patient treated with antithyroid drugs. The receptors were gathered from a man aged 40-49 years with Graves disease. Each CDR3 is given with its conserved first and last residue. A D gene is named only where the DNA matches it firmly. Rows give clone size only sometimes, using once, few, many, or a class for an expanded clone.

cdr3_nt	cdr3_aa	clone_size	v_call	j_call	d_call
TGTGCCAGCAGCCAAGACAAGGACAGGGGGCCTAATGAAAAACTGTTTTTT	CASSQDKDRGPNEKLFF	few	TRBV4-2	TRBJ1-4	TRBD1
TGTGCCAGCAGCTTAGGGGGTAGCCGGGACGAGCAGTACTTC	CASSLGGSRDEQYF	many	TRBV7-9	TRBJ2-7	-
TGCAGTGCTAAGAGGGGACGGCGACAAGAGACCCAGTACTTC	CSAKRGRRQETQYF	many	TRBV20-1	TRBJ2-5	-
TGTGCCAGCAGTCTCACAGGGATAACTGAAGCTTTCTTT	CASSLTGITEAFF	few	TRBV12-3/TRBV12-4	TRBJ1-1	-
TGCAGTGCGGGCGGGACTAGCGGGGGGTTGAGCGGGGAGCTGTTTTTT	CSAGGTSGGLSGELFF	-	TRBV20-1	TRBJ2-2	TRBD2
TGTGCCAGCAGACAGTCGGGAGAGACCCAGTACTTC	CASRQSGETQYF	-	TRBV19	TRBJ2-5	-
TGTGCCAGCAGTGCCGGGGACAGGGGAAACAATCAGCCCCAGCATTTT	CASSAGDRGNNQPQHF	few	TRBV25-1	TRBJ1-5	TRBD1
TGTGCCAGCAGGATAGCGGGGGAGCCCGGGGAGCTGTTTTTT	CASRIAGEPGELFF	many	TRBV28	TRBJ2-2	TRBD2
TGTGCCAGCAGTTACTCGACTAGCTACGAGCAGTACTTC	CASSYSTSYEQYF	many	TRBV6-5	TRBJ2-7	-
TGTGCCAGCAGCCAAGCACGTGGGGCAGGGATGTACCAAGAGACCCAGTACTTC	CASSQARGAGMYQETQYF	-	TRBV28	TRBJ2-5	-
TGCAGTGCTAGAGAAAGGGGGAGATACATTCAGTACTTC	CSARERGRYIQYF	-	TRBV20-1	TRBJ2-4	-
TGTGCCAGCAGTCCGCTAGCGGGGGATAAGAAGGCCCAGTACTTC	CASSPLAGDKKAQYF	many	TRBV28	TRBJ2-5	TRBD2
TGTGCCAGCACCAACATAGGACGGGTCCACGAGCAGTACTTC	CASTNIGRVHEQYF	-	TRBV5-1	TRBJ2-7	-
TGTGCCAGCAGTGAAGGCAGCGCGTCTAGCTACGAGCAGTACTTC	CASSEGSASSYEQYF	many	TRBV2	TRBJ2-7	-
TGCAGTGCTAGAGGCGGGGGGGCGGGGGAGACCCAGTACTTC	CSARGGGAGETQYF	many	TRBV20-1	TRBJ2-5	TRBD2
TGTGCCAGCAGCTTGGGCTCCGGAACGACCGGGGAGCTGTTTTTT	CASSLGSGTTGELFF	few	TRBV5-5	TRBJ2-2	-
TGCAGCGTGAACCCCGGGGACCTGAATCCCTATGGCTACACCTTC	CSVNPGDLNPYGYTF	-	TRBV29-1	TRBJ1-2	-
TGCAGCGTTGAAGAGGGCAGGAGCTCCTACGAGCAGTACTTC	CSVEEGRSSYEQYF	many	TRBV29-1	TRBJ2-7	-
TGCGCCAGCAGCTTGGCAGGGGCCCGAATTTGGGCCTACGAGCAGTACTTC	CASSLAGARIWAYEQYF	many	TRBV5-1	TRBJ2-7	-
TGTGCCAGCAGCCAAGATGGTAGGCAGGGGAATGAAAAACTGTTTTTT	CASSQDGRQGNEKLFF	-	TRBV4-2	TRBJ1-4	-
TGTGCCAGCAGCCAAGGTACCGAAGGGGAGCAGTACTTC	CASSQGTEGEQYF	many	TRBV3-1	TRBJ2-7	-
TGTGCCAGCAGGGGGACAGGGGTAACTGAAGCTTTCTTT	CASRGTGVTEAFF	many	TRBV28	TRBJ1-1	TRBD1
TGTGCCAGCAGAGGACAGGGGAGCTCCTATAATTCACCCCTCCACTTT	CASRGQGSSYNSPLHF	few	TRBV2	TRBJ1-6	TRBD1
TGTGCCTGGAGTGAAATGCAGGGGGTCAATCAGCCCCAGCATTTT	CAWSEMQGVNQPQHF	many	TRBV30	TRBJ1-5	TRBD1
TGTGCCAGCAGCTTTGCGGGAGGAAGCCACGAGCAGTACTTC	CASSFAGGSHEQYF	-	TRBV7-8	TRBJ2-7	TRBD2
TGTGCCAGCAGCCGCCGGACAGGGGGCGACGAGCAGTACTTC	CASSRRTGGDEQYF	-	TRBV7-9	TRBJ2-7	TRBD1
TGTGCCAGCAGTGGTTTTCGTTCCTACAATGAGCAGTTCTTC	CASSGFRSYNEQFF	many	TRBV2	TRBJ2-1	-
TGTGCCAGCAGTTACAATCTCTACAGCCACGAGCAGTACTTC	CASSYNLYSHEQYF	many	TRBV6-5	TRBJ2-7	-
TGCAGTGCAGGAGCTAGGGGAGGTGGGAGAAACACTGAAGCTTTCTTT	CSAGARGGGRNTEAFF	-	TRBV20-1	TRBJ1-1	-
TGTGCCAGCAGCCAAGATGCGAGTCTCAGAGGCCATTACGAGCAGTACTTC	CASSQDASLRGHYEQYF	-	TRBV4-2	TRBJ2-7	-
TGTGCCAGCAGCTTTCCGGGGCGTGAGACCCAGTACTTC	CASSFPGRETQYF	few	TRBV7-9	TRBJ2-5	-
TGCAGTGCAAACAGAGCGGGGGGTAGCACAGATACGCAGTATTTT	CSANRAGGSTDTQYF	once	TRBV20-1	TRBJ2-3	TRBD2
TGCAGTGCTCTGGGACTAGCGAACACCGGGGAGCTGTTTTTT	CSALGLANTGELFF	few	TRBV20-1	TRBJ2-2	TRBD2
TGTGCCAGCAGCAACCGGGACAGGGGGCTCGGGGAGCTGTTTTTT	CASSNRDRGLGELFF	-	TRBV5-4	TRBJ2-2	TRBD1
TGTGCCAGTAGTATGGTCAGGGGTGCTGAAGCTTTCTTT	CASSMVRGAEAFF	few	TRBV19	TRBJ1-1	-
TGCAGCGTCCGTGACAGGCATAGTCAAGAGACCCAGTACTTC	CSVRDRHSQETQYF	many	TRBV29-1	TRBJ2-5	-
TGCGCCAGCAGCCAGGGCAGCTTGACAGCCTACGAGCAGTACTTC	CASSQGSLTAYEQYF	few	TRBV4-1	TRBJ2-7	-
TGCAGTGCTCTAAGCTATCTCGAGCAGTACTTC	CSALSYLEQYF	many	TRBV20-1	TRBJ2-7	-
TGTGCCACCTCGGGGAGACTAGCGTCAGATACGCAGTATTTT	CATSGRLASDTQYF	many	TRBV18	TRBJ2-3	TRBD2
TGCAGTGCTAGTTTACAGGGGCTTTTGGGCACAGATACGCAGTATTTT	CSASLQGLLGTDTQYF	once	TRBV20-1	TRBJ2-3	TRBD1
TGTGCCAGCAGCGTAGCTTCTGGGACGACAGGGGGTCCGACAGATACGCAGTATTTT	CASSVASGTTGGPTDTQYF	-	TRBV9	TRBJ2-3	TRBD1
TGTGCCAGCAGTGACCCAACCTCCGGGACAGGGGGATTCTACGAGCAGTACTTC	CASSDPTSGTGGFYEQYF	many	TRBV27	TRBJ2-7	TRBD1
TGTGCCAGCAGTGAACTGTCAGGGGATGTGGGCTACACCTTC	CASSELSGDVGYTF	few	TRBV2	TRBJ1-2	-
TGTGCCAGCAGCCAAATCCGTAGTTCCGAGCAGTACTTC	CASSQIRSSEQYF	many	TRBV3-1	TRBJ2-7	-
TGTGCCAGCAGCTTATGGGGCCTAGCCAAAAACATTCAGTACTTC	CASSLWGLAKNIQYF	many	TRBV7-2	TRBJ2-4	-
TGTGCCAGCAGCCAATCTTCCTTTGAAGCTTTCTTT	CASSQSSFEAFF	-	TRBV16	TRBJ1-1	-
TGTGCCAGCAGTGAATTCCAGCAAGAGACCCAGTACTTC	CASSEFQQETQYF	few	TRBV25-1	TRBJ2-5	-
TGCAGTGCTGACCGGGACAGGGGATACAATGAGCAGTTCTTC	CSADRDRGYNEQFF	-	TRBV20-1	TRBJ2-1	TRBD1